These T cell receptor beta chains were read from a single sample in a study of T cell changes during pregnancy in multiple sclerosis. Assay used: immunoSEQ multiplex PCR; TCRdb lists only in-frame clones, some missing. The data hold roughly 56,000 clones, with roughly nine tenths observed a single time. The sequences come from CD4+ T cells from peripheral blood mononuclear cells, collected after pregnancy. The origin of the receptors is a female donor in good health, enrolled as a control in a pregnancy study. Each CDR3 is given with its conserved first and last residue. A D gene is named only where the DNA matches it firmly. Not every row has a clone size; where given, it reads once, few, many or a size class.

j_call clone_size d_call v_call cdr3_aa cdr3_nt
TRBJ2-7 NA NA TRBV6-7 CASSWGSSYEQYF TGTGCTAGCAGTTGGGGCAGTTCCTACGAGCAGTACTTC
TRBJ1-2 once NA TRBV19 CASSIGAGNYGYTF TGTGCCAGTAGTATAGGGGCAGGGAACTATGGCTACACCTTC
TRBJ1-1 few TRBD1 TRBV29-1 CSAGTVNTEAFF TGCAGCGCCGGGACAGTGAACACTGAAGCTTTCTTT
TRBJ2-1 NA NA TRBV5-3 CARSYTGSSYNEQFF TGTGCCAGAAGCTATACAGGATCCTCCTACAATGAGCAGTTCTTC
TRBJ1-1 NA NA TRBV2 CASREMGGNTEAFF TGTGCCAGCAGGGAAATGGGGGGTAACACTGAAGCTTTCTTT
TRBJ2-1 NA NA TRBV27 CASNIAGRDEQFF TGTGCCAGCAACATAGCCGGTCGGGATGAGCAGTTCTTC
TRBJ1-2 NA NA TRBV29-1 CSVGVGVDYGYTF TGCAGCGTTGGAGTCGGGGTTGACTATGGCTACACCTTC
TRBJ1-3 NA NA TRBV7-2 CASSPRAGAGNTIYF TGTGCCAGCAGCCCCAGGGCAGGGGCTGGAAACACCATATATTTT
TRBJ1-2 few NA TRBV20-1 CSAWGGTGYTF TGCAGTGCCTGGGGGGGAACTGGCTACACCTTC
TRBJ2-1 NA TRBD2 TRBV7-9 CASSRLAGVLNEQFF TGTGCCAGCAGCAGATTAGCGGGGGTCCTGAATGAGCAGTTCTTC
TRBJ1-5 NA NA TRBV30 CAWSSGVDQPQHF TGTGCCTGGAGTTCGGGGGTTGATCAGCCCCAGCATTTT
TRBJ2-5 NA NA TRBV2 CASNKRQTQYF TGTGCCAGCAACAAGCGACAGACCCAGTACTTC
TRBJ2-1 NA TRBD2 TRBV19 CASTGRLAGGNEQFF TGTGCCAGTACCGGACGACTAGCGGGGGGCAATGAGCAGTTCTTC
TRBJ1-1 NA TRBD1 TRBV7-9 CASSPAGYRGVTEAFF TGTGCCAGCAGCCCGGCCGGCTACAGGGGAGTTACTGAAGCTTTCTTT
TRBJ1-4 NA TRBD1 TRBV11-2 CASSPSTGGNEKLFF TGTGCCAGCAGCCCCTCGACAGGGGGTAATGAAAAACTGTTTTTT
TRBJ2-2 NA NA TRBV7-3 CASSLAGIGELFF TGTGCCAGCAGCTTAGCAGGGATCGGGGAGCTGTTTTTT
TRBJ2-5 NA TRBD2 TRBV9 CASSVAPGLAGEETQYF TGTGCCAGCAGCGTAGCCCCAGGGCTAGCGGGGGAAGAGACCCAGTACTTC
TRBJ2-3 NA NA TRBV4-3 CASSHGDSRRTDTQYF TGCGCCAGCAGCCACGGAGACAGCAGACGCACAGATACGCAGTATTTT
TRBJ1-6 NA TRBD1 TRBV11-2 CASSFYRGQGESPLHF TGTGCCAGCAGCTTTTACAGGGGTCAGGGTGAATCACCCCTCCACTTT
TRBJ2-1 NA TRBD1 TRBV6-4 CASSPGQGANEQFF TGTGCCAGCAGTCCGGGACAGGGGGCGAATGAGCAGTTCTTC
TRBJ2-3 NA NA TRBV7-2 CASSLALRTDTQYF TGTGCCAGCAGCTTAGCCCTACGCACAGATACGCAGTATTTT
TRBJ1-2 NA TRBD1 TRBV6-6 CASSSTGEFNYGYTF TGTGCCAGCAGTTCGACAGGGGAGTTTAACTATGGCTACACCTTC
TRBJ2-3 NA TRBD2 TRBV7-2 CASSSTGGVGTDTQYF TGTGCCAGCAGCTCGACCGGGGGGGTCGGCACAGATACGCAGTATTTT
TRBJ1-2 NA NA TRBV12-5 CASGLVLGGEGYGYTF TGTGCTAGTGGTTTGGTACTGGGAGGGGAAGGCTATGGCTACACCTTC
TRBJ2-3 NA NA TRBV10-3 CAITQGNIPTDTQYF TGTGCCATCACCCAGGGAAATATTCCTACAGATACGCAGTATTTT
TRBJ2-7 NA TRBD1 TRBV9 CASSARQGPMDEQYF TGTGCCAGCAGCGCCCGACAGGGACCCATGGACGAGCAGTACTTC
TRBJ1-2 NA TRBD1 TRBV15 CATSRARTGDGYTF TGTGCCACCAGCAGAGCTCGGACAGGGGATGGCTACACCTTC
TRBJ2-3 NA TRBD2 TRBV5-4 CASSLGLAGGRGTDTQYF TGTGCCAGCAGCTTGGGCCTAGCGGGGGGGCGGGGGACAGATACGCAGTATTTT
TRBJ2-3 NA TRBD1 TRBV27 CASSLDRVTDTQYF TGTGCCAGCAGTTTGGACAGGGTCACAGATACGCAGTATTTT
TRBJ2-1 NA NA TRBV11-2 CASSLDRLANEQFF TGTGCCAGCAGCTTAGATCGCCTAGCCAATGAGCAGTTCTTC
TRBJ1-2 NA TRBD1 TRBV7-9 CASSRPEVQGASGYTF TGTGCCAGCAGCCGACCGGAGGTCCAGGGGGCTTCTGGCTACACCTTC
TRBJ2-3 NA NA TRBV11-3 CASSGGISTDTQYF TGTGCCAGCAGCGGGGGGATTAGCACAGATACGCAGTATTTT